The 30 T cell receptor beta chains in this list originate from one sample, sequenced in a study of neurological immune-mediated disorders. TCRdb reanalysed the 5' RACE reads using MiXCR and keeps one entry per CDR3 protein. The table lists roughly 16,000 distinct CDR3 sequences, 14% to 15% of them singletons, with approximately 13% in the top ten. The sequenced material came from PBMCs. The receptors were gathered from a man aged 60 to 75 with HTLV-1-associated myelopathy (HAM/TSP).

This clonotype has at least ten counts. CDR3 nucleotides: TGCAGCGTTGCGGTCCAAGGCGATCAGCCCCAGCATTTT. This translates into CSVAVQGDQPQHF. This chain links TRBV29-1 with TRBJ1-5; no reliable D call. Germline lookup yields CDR1 SQVTM and CDR2 ANQGSEA. The V gene lost 4 bases and the J gene lost 5 bases, with 12 bases spanning the gap. The CDR3 contains 13 residues.

This rearrangement joins TRBV9 to TRBJ2-5, with 10 positions matching TRBD2. The end of the DNA is better explained by TRBJ2-1, so the J call may be wrong. Germline assignment: CDR1 SGDLS and CDR2 YYNGEE. The CDR3 sequence is 16 residues long. The CDR3 DNA follows: TGTGCCAGCAGCGTAGGATCTAGCGGGGGAACAGATACGCAGTTCTTC. Translation: CASSVGSSGGTDTQFF.

This clonotype was seen many times. The rearrangement links TRBV28 to TRBJ1-4; 11 bases agree with TRBD1. Losses at the gene ends were 6 bases for V and 0 bases for J; bases not matched to a gene: 6. This CDR3 comprises 17 residues. The germline gives CDR1 MDHEN, CDR2 SYDVKM. The CDR3 region is CASRKRGQGATNEKLFF. The CDR3 coding sequence is TGTGCCAGCAGGAAGAGGGGACAGGGGGCAACTAATGAAAAACTGTTTTTT.

This clonotype has a count of ten or more. The rearrangement uses TRBV5-1 and TRBJ1-1, with a tentative D call TRBD1 (5 bases). Germline CDR1 SGHRS, CDR2 YFSETQ. V lost 5 bases, J lost 5 bases, and 16 bases lay in between. The CDR3 covers 14 residues. CDR3 amino acids: CASRTGLFKTEAFF. The CDR3 bases are TGCGCCAGCAGAACGGGGCTTTTTAAGACTGAAGCTTTCTTT.

This clonotype has at least ten counts. The CDR3 DNA is TGCGCCAGCAGCCATGACGCTGGACTAAAAGGGGGCTACACCTTC. Protein: CASSHDAGLKGGYTF. This sequence joins TRBV4-1 and TRBJ1-2; D not resolved. Between the trimmed V and J ends, which lost 3 bases and 8 bases, there was a span of 19 bases. In germline, CDR1 is MGHRA, CDR2 YSYEKL. The CDR3 length is 15 residues.

Ten or more counts support this clonotype. The chain recombines TRBV5-1 with TRBJ2-2; 12 bases agree with TRBD1. CDR3 length: 16 amino acids. V dropped 0 bases and J dropped 7; count of bases not matched to a gene: 4. Germline V gene data show CDR1 as SGHRS and CDR2 as YFSETQ. The chain's CDR3 is CASSLEGQGAYGELFF. In DNA, the CDR3 is TGCGCCAGCAGCTTGGAGGGACAGGGGGCTTACGGGGAGCTGTTTTTT.

This clonotype occurred many times. The chain uses TRBV20-1 and TRBJ2-7; no reliable D call. V lost 3 bases to trimming and J lost 3 bases, with 6 bases between them. Germline-derived CDR1 and CDR2 are DFQATT and SNEGSKA (reference sequence). This CDR3 contains 11 residues. CDR3 DNA: TGCAGTGCTAGTCAGGACTACGAGCAGTACTTC. Translation gives CSASQDYEQYF.

This clonotype was detected many times. The chain couples TRBV28 to TRBJ1-5; D call uncertain. V lost 6 bases and J lost 3, with 15 bases in between. Per the germline V gene, CDR1 is MDHEN and CDR2 is SYDVKM. The CDR3 totals 15 residues. CDR3 sequence: CASRRYPPDNQPQHF. CDR3 coding DNA: TGTGCCAGCAGACGTTATCCCCCCGACAATCAGCCCCAGCATTTT.

V is TRBV5-1 and J is TRBJ2-3, with 13 bases aligning to TRBD2. Trimming cost V 4 bases and J 6 bases; bases outside gene matches: 14. Looked up from germline, CDR1 is SGHRS and CDR2 is YFSETQ. The CDR3 spans 18 residues. The DNA for the CDR3 is TGCGCCAGCAGCCCGAACCTTCGACTAGCGGGGGGTGGGGATACGCAGTATTTT. As protein: CASSPNLRLAGGGDTQYF.

This clonotype showed up many times. The chain carries TRBV5-1 and TRBJ2-1, with 7 bases matching TRBD1. With 0 bases clipped from V and 9 bases from J, the junction kept 12 bases outside the gene matches. The germline gives CDR1 SGHRS, CDR2 YFSETQ. CDR3 size: 16 residues. The CDR3 nucleotides read TGCGCCAGCAGCTTGGTAGCGTCAGGGGGATCGGGTGAGCAGTTCTTC. Its translation: CASSLVASGGSGEQFF. Together with reference TRBV5-1 and TRBJ2-1, the CDR3 gives the full variable domain: KAGVTQTPRYLIKTRGQQVTLSCSPISGHRSVSWYQQTPGQGLQFLFEYFSETQRNKGNFPGRFSGRQFSNSRSEMNVSTLELGDSALYLCASSLVASGGSGEQFFGPGTRLTVL.

The chain couples TRBV19 to TRBJ1-1; a possible D gene is TRBD1 (6 bases). Germline values: CDR1 LNHDA, CDR2 SQIVND (reference sequence). V lost 9 bases to trimming and J lost 6 bases, with 20 bases between them. There are 14 residues in the CDR3. The CDR3 here is CASIWPGGCSEAFF. The CDR3, as DNA: TGTGCCAGCATATGGCCCGGGGGCTGTTCTGAAGCTTTCTTT.

V gene TRBV5-1 combines with J gene TRBJ2-7, with 9 bases matching TRBD1. This CDR3 has 14 amino acids. The V and J ends lost 4 bases and 3 bases, in that order; junction bases with no gene match: 5. Germline V lookup: CDR1 SGHRS, CDR2 YFSETQ. The CDR3 nucleotides read TGCGCCAGCAGCAGAGTGGGACAGGGCTACGAGCAGTACTTC. Translation gives CASSRVGQGYEQYF. The full variable domain, in which reference TRBV5-1 and TRBJ2-7 provide the parts outside the CDR3, is KAGVTQTPRYLIKTRGQQVTLSCSPISGHRSVSWYQQTPGQGLQFLFEYFSETQRNKGNFPGRFSGRQFSNSRSEMNVSTLELGDSALYLCASSRVGQGYEQYFGPGTRLTVT.

This clonotype came up many times. Here the CDR3 reads CASSPGGGLGGYEQYF. In DNA, the CDR3 is TGTGCCAGCAGTCCCGGTGGAGGTCTGGGGGGTTACGAGCAGTACTTC. The chain employs TRBV28 and TRBJ2-7; TRBD2 is a possible D gene (6 bases). Germline loops: CDR1 MDHEN, CDR2 SYDVKM. The CDR3 covers 16 residues. Deletions cut 5 bases from V and 4 bases from J, with 21 bases between.

This clonotype was seen a handful of times. The chain uses TRBV5-1 and TRBJ2-6, with D maybe TRBD1 (6 bases). With 3 bases removed from V and 14 bases from J, the gap between germline ends came to 18 bases. The CDR3 consists of 14 residues. Germline lookup yields CDR1 SGHRS and CDR2 YFSETQ. CDR3 region: CASSSGQPVQILTF. The CDR3, as DNA: TGCGCCAGCAGCTCCGGACAGCCTGTACAAATCCTGACTTTC.

At least ten counts were recorded for this clonotype. This chain connects TRBV6-6 to TRBJ1-2; a weak D match, TRBD1 (5 bases). The length of the CDR3 is 11 residues. V was pared by 7 bases and J by 7 bases, with 10 bases between. Germline CDR1 is MNHNY and CDR2 is SVGAGI (reference sequence). The CDR3 sequence: CASTQGVGYTF. Here the CDR3 DNA reads TGTGCCAGCACCCAAGGGGTTGGCTACACCTTC.

This clonotype was seen a few times. The rearrangement joins TRBV5-1 to TRBJ1-1; D is perhaps TRBD1 (6 bases). V lost 0 bases and J 0 bases, leaving 12 bases between the germline ends. Germline CDR1 is SGHRS and CDR2 is YFSETQ. The CDR3 is made up of 16 amino acids. The DNA of the CDR3 is TGCGCCAGCAGCTTGGGAACAGGGAAGATGAACACTGAAGCTTTCTTT. Translation gives CASSLGTGKMNTEAFF.

As concerns this clonotype: One end of the junction fails to match germline, which may point to a read error. The V gene is TRBV20-1, the J gene TRBJ1-1, with no clear D. The germline CDR1 and CDR2 sequences are DFQATT and SNEGSKA (reference sequence). This CDR3 spans 10 amino acids. CDR3 residues: CSARAWEAFF. The DNA for the CDR3 is TGTAGTGCTAGAGCCTGGGAGGCTTTCTTT.

The sample holds many counts of this clonotype. The junction departs from the called germline gene at one end, perhaps through a read error. This chain joins TRBV6-2 or TRBV6-3 and TRBJ2-5; no firm D call. In germline, CDR1 is MNHEY, CDR2 SVGEGT. This CDR3 spans 15 amino acids. In nucleotides, the CDR3 is TGTGCCAGCAGTCACTCTGGGGTTGTATCAGAGACCCAGTACTTC. Translation gives CASSHSGVVSETQYF.

This clonotype is large. The chain uses TRBV7-2 and TRBJ2-2; no definite D call. Between the trimmed V and J ends, which lost 2 bases and 1 base, there was a span of 5 bases. The length of the CDR3 is 14 residues. In germline, CDR1 is SGHTA, CDR2 FQGNSA. Here the CDR3 DNA reads TGTGCCAGCAGCTTACGGTTGAACACCGGGGAGCTGTTTTTT. Encoded protein: CASSLRLNTGELFF.

This clonotype was recorded at least ten times. V usage is TRBV6-5 and J usage is TRBJ2-5; perhaps TRBD2 as D (5 bases). V lost 6 bases and J lost 1, with 9 bases in between. Germline V gene lookup returns CDR1 MNHEY and CDR2 SVGAGI. CDR3 length: 13 amino acids. The CDR3 reads CASSSAVQETQYF. For the CDR3, the DNA is TGTGCCAGCAGCTCAGCGGTCCAAGAGACCCAGTACTTC.

In this sample, this clonotype turned up many times. The chain employs TRBV24-1 and TRBJ1-2; D is perhaps TRBD1 (5 bases). This CDR3 region has 14 residues. Germline V lookup: CDR1 KGHDR, CDR2 SFDVKD. V dropped 3 bases and J dropped 6 bases, with 13 bases sitting between them. The CDR3 region has the DNA TGTGCCACCAGTGATCCCCGGGGCGGTGATGGCTACACCTTC. Encoded protein: CATSDPRGGDGYTF.

This clonotype was counted ten times or more. This chain links TRBV7-6 with TRBJ1-1, with TRBD1 matching over 7 bases. The CDR3 contains 14 residues. Germline CDR1 reads SGHVS; CDR2 reads FNYEAQ. V shed 3 bases, J shed 5 bases, and the junction held 6 bases outside the gene matches. Here the CDR3 reads CASSFQTGKTEAFF. The CDR3 coding sequence is TGTGCCAGCAGCTTTCAGACAGGGAAAACTGAAGCTTTCTTT.

Concerning this clonotype itself: The CDR3 does not close with the conserved phenylalanine or tryptophan, likely indicating a read error. This chain uses TRBV10-3 with TRBJ2-3, with TRBD2 matching 12 bases. Germline lookup yields CDR1 ENHRY and CDR2 SYGVKD. The CDR3 runs 18 residues. The CDR3 region is CAISERRRLAGETDTQYL. CDR3 sequence (DNA): TGTGCCATCAGTGAGCGCCGAAGACTAGCGGGGGAAACAGATACTCAGTATTTA.

Judged by abundance, this clonotype is large. The V call is TRBV10-3, the J call TRBJ2-3, with D possibly TRBD2 on 6 matching bases. The V and J ends lost 4 bases and 6 bases respectively, with 8 bases between them. CDR3 length equals 12 residues. In germline, CDR1 is ENHRY, CDR2 SYGVKD. The CDR3 DNA sequence: TGTGCCATCAGTGCGGGGGATGATACGCAGTATTTT. Protein: CAISAGDDTQYF.

This clonotype has at least ten counts. The chain links TRBV29-1 to TRBJ2-2; 9 positions match TRBD2. V shed 6 bases, J shed 3 bases, and the junction held 5 bases outside the gene matches. This CDR3 region has 14 residues. Germline loops: CDR1 SQVTM, CDR2 ANQGSEA. The CDR3 region has the DNA TGCAGCGTGGCTAGCGGGGCCTACACCGGGGAGCTGTTTTTT. This gives the protein CSVASGAYTGELFF.

This clonotype appeared many times. In DNA, the CDR3 is TGTGCCTCGACGGCAGTTAAAAAGTGGGAGACCACAGATACGCAGTATTTT. As protein: CASTAVKKWETTDTQYF. This sequence joins TRBV10-3 and TRBJ2-3; perhaps TRBD2 as D (5 bases). V gave up 11 bases and J gave up 2 bases, with 26 bases separating them. The CDR3 contains 17 residues. CDR1 is ENHRY and CDR2 is SYGVKD in the germline V gene.

This clonotype was seen a single time. This may arise from a read error, as a much more abundant clone is one base away. The chain joins TRBV5-1 to TRBJ1-1; D is undetermined. The germline CDR1 and CDR2 sequences are SGHRS and YFSETQ. The CDR3 is 14 residues long. The germline V and J ends were trimmed by 1 base and 0 bases, with 7 bases remaining between them. CDR3 bases: TGCGCCAGCAGCTTGCCCGGTCTGAACACTGAAGCTTTCTTT. It encodes CASSLPGLNTEAFF.

This chain uses TRBV28 with TRBJ2-7; D unresolved. The CDR3 contains 13 residues. V lost 7 bases, J lost 0 bases, and 10 bases lay in between. Germline CDR1 MDHEN, CDR2 SYDVKM. The CDR3 region has the DNA TGTGCCAGCACGGCAGTGAGCTCCTACGAGCAGTACTTC. Translation: CASTAVSSYEQYF.

This clonotype showed up many times. The rearrangement uses TRBV6-2 or TRBV6-3 and TRBJ2-1, with 8 positions matching TRBD1. The CDR3 has 15 residues. V lost 6 bases and J lost 4; bases outside the gene matches: 8. From germline, CDR1 is MNHEY and CDR2 SVGEGT. CDR3 sequence (DNA): TGTGCCAGCAGCCGGGGACAGGAGATATACAATGAGCAGTTCTTC. This sequence encodes CASSRGQEIYNEQFF.

This clonotype was counted between two and nine times. CDR3 loop: CASSRGTGSSGANVLTF. The DNA of the CDR3 is TGTGCCAGCAGCCGAGGGACAGGCAGCTCTGGGGCCAACGTCCTGACTTTC. The chain is built from TRBV3-1 and TRBJ2-6; 8 bases match TRBD1. Germline-derived CDR1 and CDR2 are LGHDT and YNNKEL (reference sequence). The V and J ends lost 4 bases and 0 bases, in that order; junction bases with no gene match: 5. This CDR3 spans 17 amino acids.